The 12 T cell receptor beta chains listed next were all sequenced from one sample in a study of CXCR3-negative and CXCR3-positive naive CD8 T cells. Study-wide results and limits: CXCR3-expressing naive cells carried TRB CDR3s more hydrophobic than those of CXCR3-negative naive cells.

Antigens of these TCRs are unknown. TRB cDNA was prepared as libraries by UMI-labeled 5' RACE. After re-calling the 5' RACE reads, TCRdb lists one entry per CDR3 protein, DNA absent. The sample table sets out about 94,000 distinct CDR3 sequences. The sample taken for sequencing was naive CXCR3+ CD8+ T cells from blood. Subset noted: CD45RO-CCR7+CD27+CD95- naive CD8+ T cells expressing CXCR3 (TNR3+). These receptors all come from a human donor in good health. Some clones in this sample may be carry-over from other donors' samples.

V gene TRBV20-1 combines with J gene TRBJ1-4; TCRdb's D gene call, TRBD1, goes unchecked for lack of DNA. CDR3 length: 14 amino acids. CDR1 and CDR2 from the germline V gene are DFQATT and SNEGSKA (reference sequence). The CDR3 loop is CSATAGRWDEKLFF.

The chain combines TRBV20-1 with TRBJ1-5; the D gene TCRdb calls, TRBD1, cannot be checked with no DNA. This CDR3 region has 15 residues. Germline CDR1 is DFQATT and CDR2 is SNEGSKA (reference sequence). The CDR3 here is CSAVHRTVGNQPQHF.

This chain joins TRBV28 and TRBJ2-3; TCRdb returns TRBD2, unconfirmable since there is no DNA. This CDR3 spans 16 amino acids. The germline CDR1 and CDR2 sequences are MDHEN and SYDVKM. This CDR3 reads CASSPLAGGGTDTQYF.

J is TRBJ2-5 and V is TRBV3-1; TCRdb returns TRBD1, unconfirmable since there is no DNA. Germline CDR1 and CDR2: LGHDT and YNNKEL (reference sequence). CDR3 length: 16 amino acids. The CDR3 sequence is CASSQSLAGGEETQYF.

V and J are TRBV29-1 and TRBJ2-2. Per the germline V gene, CDR1 is SQVTM and CDR2 is ANQGSEA. CDR3 length equals 14 residues. CDR3: CSVDQSWNTGELFF.

The V call is TRBV29-1, the J call TRBJ2-7. Germline CDR1 is SQVTM and CDR2 is ANQGSEA. The CDR3 is 13 residues long. The CDR3 loop is CSVEGVGSYEQYF.

The J gene is TRBJ2-1, the V gene TRBV14; there is no DNA to check the TCRdb D call of TRBD2. CDR3 length: 16 amino acids. Germline-derived CDR1 and CDR2 are SGHDN and FVKESK. The CDR3: CVSSQRTSGNYNEQFF.

The chain couples TRBV7-8 to TRBJ2-7. Germline V gene data show CDR1 as SGHVS and CDR2 as FQNEAQ. The CDR3 has 11 residues. The CDR3 loop is CASSFRYEQYF.

This chain uses TRBV7-9 with TRBJ1-1; TCRdb picks TRBD1, but there is no DNA to check that call. Germline lookup yields CDR1 SEHNR and CDR2 FQNEAQ (reference sequence). The CDR3 length is 14 residues. The CDR3 region is CASSLVGTDTEAFF.

The CDR3 is CASSFEGETQYF. The chain is built from TRBV5-1 and TRBJ2-5; with no DNA, the TCRdb D assignment of TRBD1 cannot be verified. CDR3 length equals 12 residues. Germline CDR1 is SGHRS and CDR2 is YFSETQ.

V usage is TRBV6-1 and J usage is TRBJ2-1; TCRdb picks TRBD1, but there is no DNA to check that call. Germline values: CDR1 MNHNS, CDR2 SASEGT. The CDR3 spans 15 residues. The chain's CDR3 is CASSLDRERYNEQFF.

The rearrangement links TRBV6-5 to TRBJ2-5; no DNA is available, so the TRBD1 call from TCRdb remains unchecked. The CDR3 is 14 residues long. CDR1 MNHEY and CDR2 SVGAGI come from the germline V gene. CDR3 protein: CASSKLRVFETQYF.